These 14 T cell receptor beta chains came from one sample sequenced in a study of shared clonotypes between healthy human individuals. Sequencing used immunoSEQ multiplex PCR; TCRdb keeps in-frame clones, though not all of them. This table has approximately 1,500,000 clones, around 98% appearing once. The sequencing input was naive CD4+ T cells sorted from blood. Subset: CD45RA+ positively selected. Every receptor here comes from a man aged 25 to 40 in good health.

V usage is TRBV19 and J usage is TRBJ2-7, with D unresolved. The CDR3 covers 15 residues. V gave up 5 bases and J gave up 0 bases, with 14 bases separating them. The germline V gene has CDR1 LNHDA and CDR2 SQIVND (reference sequence). The CDR3 region is CASSYTAEVSYEQYF. Written as DNA, the CDR3 is TGTGCCAGTAGTTATACCGCCGAAGTCTCCTACGAGCAGTACTTC.

V and J are TRBV29-1 and TRBJ2-5; 10 bases map to TRBD2. This CDR3 comprises 13 residues. Germline CDR1 and CDR2: SQVTM and ANQGSEA. Losses at the gene ends were 6 bases for V and 9 bases for J; bases not matched to a gene: 10. CDR3 loop: CSVGPAGGRAQYF. The CDR3 coding sequence is TGCAGCGTGGGGCCAGCGGGAGGGCGAGCCCAGTACTTC.

This chain connects TRBV28 to TRBJ1-4; tentatively, D is TRBD1 (5 bases). Per germline, CDR1 MDHEN and CDR2 SYDVKM. V was clipped by 3 bases and J by 8 bases, with 16 bases between them. The CDR3 spans 15 residues. The DNA for the CDR3 is TGTGCCAGCAGTTTCCCCGCTCAGGGAGGGGAAAAACTGTTTTTT. Amino acid sequence: CASSFPAQGGEKLFF.

The chain links TRBV27 to TRBJ2-3, with TRBD1 as a possible D gene (6 bases). CDR1 is MNHEY and CDR2 is SMNVEV in the germline V gene (reference sequence). The CDR3 has 16 amino acids. Between the trimmed V and J ends, which lost 5 bases and 4 bases, there was a span of 19 bases. The CDR3 loop reads CASSMEGGVGPDTQYF. The CDR3 nucleotides are TGTGCCAGCAGTATGGAAGGGGGAGTGGGCCCAGATACGCAGTATTTT.

The rearrangement uses TRBV18 and TRBJ2-2; no clear D. The V gene's germline CDR1 is KGHSH and CDR2 LQKENI. This CDR3 region has 17 residues. V was shortened by 3 bases and J by 3 bases, with 17 bases between the two germline ends. The CDR3 DNA reads TGTGCCAGCTCACCGGTTTTTCCGGGTAGAGACACCGGGGAGCTGTTTTTT. Protein: CASSPVFPGRDTGELFF.

The V and J genes are TRBV5-1 and TRBJ2-1; 7 bases line up with TRBD2. Germline V gene lookup returns CDR1 SGHRS and CDR2 YFSETQ. V trimming: 3 bases; J trimming: 0 bases; junction bases outside the gene matches: 15. The CDR3 sequence is 19 residues long. CDR3 DNA: TGCGCCAGCAGCTCCCCCGGGAGCGGGGCGGTCAACTCCTACAATGAGCAGTTCTTC. Translation gives CASSSPGSGAVNSYNEQFF.

The chain has TRBV7-3 and TRBJ1-1; TRBD1 is a possible D gene (5 bases). CDR3 size: 15 residues. The germline gives CDR1 SGHTA, CDR2 FQGTGA. Trimming took 5 bases from V and 8 from J, leaving 21 bases between them. This CDR3 reads CASSPQVGPNSEAFF. CDR3 sequence (DNA): TGTGCCAGCAGCCCGCAGGTGGGACCGAATTCGGAAGCTTTCTTT.

J is TRBJ2-7 and V is TRBV25-1; D is unclear. This CDR3 is built from 15 residues. CDR1 MGHDK and CDR2 SYGVNS come from the germline V gene. V dropped 1 base and J dropped 3 bases, with 13 bases sitting between them. This chain's CDR3 is CASSEFRSAYYEQYF. DNA of the CDR3: TGTGCCAGCAGTGAATTTAGGTCAGCTTACTACGAGCAGTACTTC.

The chain combines TRBV14 with TRBJ2-5; 9 nucleotides agree with TRBD2. Germline CDR1 is SGHDN and CDR2 is FVKESK. There are 16 residues in the CDR3. V trimming: 0 bases; J trimming: 2 bases; junction bases outside the gene matches: 4. CDR3 nucleotide sequence: TGTGCCAGCAGCCAAGATTGGCGGGAGGGACAAGAGACCCAGTACTTC. Its translation: CASSQDWREGQETQYF.

The chain uses TRBV12-5 and TRBJ2-3, with D perhaps TRBD1 or TRBD2 (5 bases each). The V end was cut by 7 bases, the J end by 2 bases, with 13 bases between. The CDR3 runs 14 residues. The germline V gene has CDR1 LGHNT and CDR2 FRNRAP. The CDR3 reads CASVRDRLTDTQYF. The CDR3 DNA reads as TGTGCTAGTGTACGGGACCGTCTCACAGATACGCAGTATTTT.

This clone has only one observation. The rearrangement uses TRBV25-1 and TRBJ1-4; TRBD1 is a possible D gene (6 bases). Germline V lookup: CDR1 MGHDK, CDR2 SYGVNS. The V and J ends lost 4 bases and 8 bases respectively, with 17 bases between them. This CDR3 is built from 15 residues. The CDR3, as DNA: TGTGCCAGCAGTGTGGGGGGGCAAGGGGACGAAAAACTGTTTTTT. Amino acids: CASSVGGQGDEKLFF.

J is TRBJ2-3 and V is TRBV7-9; D is possibly TRBD1 or TRBD2 (5 bases each). This CDR3 contains 14 residues. Germline lookup yields CDR1 SEHNR and CDR2 FQNEAQ (reference sequence). V lost 5 bases and J lost 4, with 13 bases in between. The CDR3 loop reads CASSRDRGADTQYF. The CDR3, as DNA: TGTGCCAGCAGCCGGGACCGCGGCGCAGATACGCAGTATTTT.

Only one count was recorded for this clone. The rearrangement uses TRBV9 and TRBJ2-7; D might be TRBD2 (5 bases). CDR1 SGDLS and CDR2 YYNGEE come from the germline V gene. The CDR3 runs to 15 residues. Trimming stripped 0 bases from V and 6 bases from J, with 16 bases between. CDR3 bases: TGTGCCAGCAGCGTAGGTCCCCCACTAGAGGTCGAGCAGTACTTC. It translates to CASSVGPPLEVEQYF.

The chain joins TRBV5-1 to TRBJ2-3; D is unclear. V was trimmed by 5 bases and J by 4 bases, leaving 5 bases between them. Per the germline V gene, CDR1 is SGHRS and CDR2 is YFSETQ. The length of the CDR3 is 11 residues. CDR3 residues: CASRSADTQYF. CDR3 nucleotide sequence: TGCGCCAGCAGGTCCGCAGATACGCAGTATTTT.